This entry features one TCR beta chain sequence. The clone's antigen remains unknown. One base away there is no much larger clone; base qualities are not given. TCR beta VDJ combination and CDR3 sequence profiling used genomic DNA as the template. An Illumina HiSeq 2000 was used for TCR repertoire sequencing. In the source study's methods: TRBV/TRBJ rearrangement plots, CDR3 size and DJ length profiles, and Simpson's diversity index were used to assess repertoires. The most abundant DNA sequence in the deep sequencing data was taken as the immunodominant clone. CDR3 amino acid sequences were checked for sharing across subjects and were also compared against the VDJdb database and published repertoires. TCRdb handled the public reads itself, with Q25 trimming in fastp and clone calling in MiXCR, and kept productive beta chains. Rows merge per CDR3 protein into single entries with the most common DNA and genes. Here the V and J calls rest on TCRdb's processing, not on the authors' analysis. The sample records approximately 250,000 distinct CDR3 sequences, around 82% of which are singletons. 42% of the sample is in the top ten clones.

Patients chosen for sequencing had shown expansion of CD8+CD57+ cells by flow cytometry. All patients had severe acquired aplastic anemia diagnosed by International Study of Aplastic Anemia and Agranulocytosis and Camitta criteria. No patient had received any therapy when blood was sampled. The study deep-sequenced TCR repertoires of sorted CD4+ and CD8+ blood T cells from severe aplastic anemia patients and healthy subjects. Patients were enrolled under clinicaltrials.gov protocols 00001620, 01623167, 00001397, 00071045, 00081523 and 00961064 in the USA. Ficoll-Paque density gradient centrifugation was used to isolate peripheral blood mononuclear cells. Before DNA was extracted, CD4+ and CD8+ T cells were sorted using either FACS or magnetic beads. The data were taken from a study of CD8+CD57+ T cells in acquired aplastic anemia (dated by TCRdb to 2016 to 2019). Context from the whole study: DNA extracted from sorted CD4+ and CD8+ cells had a mean of roughly 3.3 ug, with a range of 0.2 to 27.4 ug. CD8+CD57+ expansion was defined as frequency above the mean frequency observed in healthy subjects.

V is pared back by 10 bases and J by 2 bases, with 19 bases lying between the germline termini. The CDR1 and CDR2 encoded by the germline V gene are SNHLY and FYNNEI. From cysteine to phenylalanine, the CDR3 is 15 amino acids long. The DNA shown is the 45-base CDR3, in frame from base 1. The paper's findings and limits, for the study overall: Patients and healthy controls showed no significant difference in CD8+ Simpson's diversity (P=0.060). Roughly 30 CD8+ CDR3 sequences were found to be shared between patients and controls, but these sequences appeared to be highly expressed in patients and within the immunodominant clones of the patients.

The specimen was sorted CD4+, CD8+, or CD8+CD57+ T cells (not recorded which) from PBMCs. The V and J genes are TRBV2 and TRBJ2-3; the D gene is possibly TRBD2, with 5 bases matching. The sequence came from a human donor with aplastic anemia. The sequenced DNA: TGTGCCACCTCGAGTCGCTCGGAGGACACAGATACGCAGTATTTT. It encodes CATSSRSEDTDTQYF.